One sample yielded the 8 T cell receptor beta chains listed below, sequenced in a study of shared clonotypes between healthy human individuals. Sequenced by immunoSEQ multiplex PCR; TCRdb stores in-frame clones only, minus some. The sample has 740,000 or so clones, approximately 73% seen once. The specimen was memory CD4+ T cells sorted from blood. As to subset: CD45RA-negative fraction. Every receptor here comes from a woman in her 30s in good health.

The rearrangement uses TRBV28 and TRBJ2-7, with TRBD1 matching 8 bases. The J segment lost 5 bases and the V segment lost 5 bases, leaving 11 bases of the junction unmatched. The CDR3 covers 15 residues. Germline lookup yields CDR1 MDHEN and CDR2 SYDVKM. CDR3 protein: CASSGGTTGEDEQYF. The CDR3 DNA reads TGTGCCAGCAGTGGGGGGACGACAGGGGAGGACGAGCAGTACTTC.

This sequence joins TRBV4-1 and TRBJ2-1; D is possibly TRBD1 (5 bases). CDR1 and CDR2 (germline): MGHRA, YSYEKL. The CDR3 is 16 residues long. Trimming took 5 bases from V and 0 from J, leaving 14 bases between them. The CDR3 loop reads CASSLGRQSSYNEQFF. For the CDR3, the DNA is TGCGCCAGCAGCTTGGGGCGTCAGAGCTCCTACAATGAGCAGTTCTTC.

As for this clone: Distinct nucleotide sequences in the sample also encode this CDR3. The V gene is TRBV7-9, the J gene TRBJ2-3, with D possibly being TRBD1 (5 bases). There are 13 residues in the CDR3. V lost 4 bases and J lost 5, with 10 bases in between. Germline CDR1 SEHNR, CDR2 FQNEAQ (reference sequence). The CDR3 bases are TGTGCCAGCAGCTCGCAGGGTTTAGATACGCAGTATTTT. It specifies CASSSQGLDTQYF. Drawing the rest from reference TRBV7-9 and TRBJ2-3, the complete variable domain is DTGVSQNPRHKITKRGQNVTFRCDPISEHNRLYWYRQTLGQGPEFLTYFQNEAQLEKSRLLSDRFSAERPKGSFSTLEIQRTEQGDSAMYLCASSSQGLDTQYFGPGTRLTVL.

The CDR3, as DNA: TGCGCCAGCAAAACAGACAGCCCTAGTCAGGGGCAGTACTTC. It is translated as CASKTDSPSQGQYF. The chain combines TRBV5-1 with TRBJ2-7, with D tentatively TRBD1 (5 bases). This CDR3 is built from 14 residues. Trimming stripped 6 bases from V and 9 bases from J, with 22 bases between. Germline assignment: CDR1 SGHRS and CDR2 YFSETQ.

The genes are TRBV5-1 and TRBJ2-3, with TRBD2 as a possible D gene (7 bases). The CDR3 contains 16 residues. CDR1 is SGHRS and CDR2 is YFSETQ in the germline V gene. The V gene lost 4 bases and the J gene lost 2 bases, with 17 bases spanning the gap. The CDR3 loop is CASSPGGGPATDTQYF. CDR3 DNA: TGCGCCAGCAGCCCGGGCGGGGGCCCTGCCACAGATACGCAGTATTTT.

The table lists this clone with a few counts. The gene calls are TRBV15 and TRBJ1-2; 7 positions match TRBD1. The CDR3 length is 14 residues. With 4 bases clipped from V and 6 bases from J, the junction kept 8 bases outside the gene matches. Per the germline V gene, CDR1 is LNHNV and CDR2 is YYDKDF (reference sequence). This CDR3 reads CATSIRTGGDGYTF. The CDR3 nucleotides read TGTGCCACCAGCATCCGGACAGGCGGGGATGGCTACACCTTC.

This rearrangement joins TRBV10-2 to TRBJ1-5, with D unresolved. CDR1 and CDR2 from the germline V gene are WSHSY and SAAADI. The CDR3 runs to 16 residues. V was cut by 2 bases and J by 0 bases, with 11 bases left in between. This CDR3 reads CASSEPATGSNQPQHF. CDR3 bases: TGCGCCAGCAGTGAGCCCGCAACCGGTAGCAATCAGCCCCAGCATTTT.

The gene calls are TRBV19 and TRBJ1-2; a possible D gene is TRBD1 (6 bases). The V and J ends lost 7 bases and 1 base respectively, with 16 bases between them. The CDR3 loop spans 15 amino acids. Germline lookup yields CDR1 LNHDA and CDR2 SQIVND (reference sequence). The CDR3 spells CASTARTANNYGYTF. The CDR3 region has the DNA TGTGCCAGTACCGCCCGGACAGCAAATAACTATGGCTACACCTTC.